These 20 T cell receptor beta chains were all obtained from the same sample, sequenced in a study of cytotoxic CD8 clonotypes in ibrutinib-treated CLL. Only in-frame clones appear in the TCRdb table, and some are missing; sequencing was by immunoSEQ multiplex PCR. This table has some 63,000 clones, about nine tenths appearing once. The input for sequencing was PBMCs, taken after 12 months of ibrutinib treatment. Receptor source: a human donor with chronic lymphocytic leukemia.

This sequence joins TRBV25-1 and TRBJ2-1; 13 positions agree with TRBD2. The CDR3 extends over 17 amino acids. The V gene end was trimmed by 2 bases and the J gene end by 8 bases; junction bases not matched to a gene: 9. Germline CDR1 reads MGHDK; CDR2 reads SYGVNS. The CDR3 coding sequence is TGTGCCAGCAGTGAAAGAGGGACTAGCGGGAATCGGTATGAGCAGTTCTTC. Amino acids: CASSERGTSGNRYEQFF.

This clone was recorded only once. The rearrangement links TRBV19 to TRBJ1-5, with TRBD1 identical over 12 bases. Germline V gives CDR1 LNHDA, CDR2 SQIVND (reference sequence). V trimming: 3 bases; J trimming: 5 bases; junction bases outside the gene matches: 5. This CDR3 region has 16 residues. The CDR3 DNA is TGTGCCAGTAGTATGGGCCGGGACAGGGGGCATCAGCCCCAGCATTTT. Translated, it gives CASSMGRDRGHQPQHF. Full variable domain (remainder filled in from reference TRBV19 and TRBJ1-5): DGGITQSPKYLFRKEGQNVTLSCEQNLNHDAMYWYRQDPGQGLRLIYYSQIVNDFQKGDIAEGYSVSREKKESFPLTVTSAQKNPTAFYLCASSMGRDRGHQPQHFGDGTRLSIL.

V is TRBV7-9 and J is TRBJ2-2, with TRBD1 matching over 7 bases. The CDR3 has 15 amino acids. Losses at the gene ends were 5 bases for V and 2 bases for J; bases not matched to a gene: 5. Germline CDR1 reads SEHNR; CDR2 reads FQNEAQ (reference sequence). The CDR3 protein is CASSPGQKNTGELFF. CDR3 bases: TGTGCCAGCAGCCCGGGACAGAAAAACACCGGGGAGCTGTTTTTT.

J is TRBJ2-5 and V is TRBV7-2, with 11 positions matching TRBD2. The V segment lost 4 bases and the J segment 5 bases; nucleotides outside the gene matches: 6. The CDR3 extends over 15 amino acids. Germline CDR1 and CDR2: SGHTA and FQGNSA. The chain's CDR3 is CASSSGLAGWETQYF. The CDR3 DNA sequence: TGTGCCAGCAGCTCCGGACTAGCGGGTTGGGAGACCCAGTACTTC.

The V and J genes are TRBV7-2 and TRBJ2-3, with unresolved D. V was pared by 1 base and J by 6 bases, with 8 bases between. The V gene's germline CDR1 is SGHTA and CDR2 FQGNSA. CDR3 size: 13 residues. CDR3 amino acids: CASSLGLSDTQYF. The CDR3 nucleotides are TGTGCCAGCAGCTTAGGATTGAGCGATACGCAGTATTTT.

The J gene is TRBJ2-1, the V gene TRBV9; 13 bases map to TRBD2. The CDR3 consists of 16 residues. Germline V gene sequence: CDR1 SGDLS, CDR2 YYNGEE. The trim removed 4 bases at V and 7 bases at J, leaving 8 bases unmatched. The CDR3 here is CASSTGLAGVINEQFF. The CDR3 DNA reads as TGTGCCAGCAGCACCGGACTAGCGGGAGTAATTAATGAGCAGTTCTTC.

This clone was seen just once. This chain joins TRBV9 and TRBJ1-1; 11 bases agree with TRBD1. CDR1 is SGDLS, CDR2 YYNGEE, per germline. Trimming removed 4 bases from V and 5 bases from J; junction bases left unmatched: 10. This CDR3 spans 16 amino acids. The CDR3 nucleotides read TGTGCCAGCAGCCCTCGCTACGGGACAGGGGGGACTGAAGCTTTCTTT. It encodes CASSPRYGTGGTEAFF. The complete variable domain, with remaining parts taken from reference TRBV9 and TRBJ1-1, reads DSGVTQTPKHLITATGQRVTLRCSPRSGDLSVYWYQQSLDQGLQFLIQYYNGEERAKGNILERFSAQQFPDLHSELNLSSLELGDSALYFCASSPRYGTGGTEAFFGQGTRLTVV.

The rearrangement links TRBV7-9 to TRBJ2-7; no clear D. V shed 5 bases and J shed 1 base, with 12 bases lying between them. The CDR3 runs 14 residues. Germline V gene lookup returns CDR1 SEHNR and CDR2 FQNEAQ (reference sequence). CDR3: CASSAKERSYEQYF. DNA of the CDR3: TGTGCCAGCAGCGCCAAAGAAAGATCCTACGAGCAGTACTTC.

The chain combines TRBV11-3 with TRBJ1-1; D remains ambiguous. Germline assignment: CDR1 SGHNT and CDR2 YENEEA. The V end lost 4 bases, the J end lost 5 bases, and 11 bases lay between the germline ends. The CDR3 sequence is 13 residues long. The CDR3 loop is CASSSRGGTEAFF. CDR3 in DNA: TGTGCCAGCAGCTCCCGCGGAGGAACTGAAGCTTTCTTT.

The J gene is TRBJ2-7, the V gene TRBV7-2; D call uncertain. The V gene lost 2 bases and the J gene lost 0 bases, with 8 bases spanning the gap. The germline V gene encodes CDR1 SGHTA and CDR2 FQGNSA. The CDR3 totals 14 residues. The CDR3 region is CASSLSPNSYEQYF. In DNA, the CDR3 is TGTGCCAGCAGCTTATCACCGAACTCCTACGAGCAGTACTTC. The full variable domain, rest sourced from reference TRBV7-2 and TRBJ2-7, is GAGVSQSPSNKVTEKGKDVELRCDPISGHTALYWYRQSLGQGLEFLIYFQGNSAPDKSGLPSDRFSAERTGGSVSTLTIQRTQQEDSAVYLCASSLSPNSYEQYFGPGTRLTVT.

The chain carries TRBV6-1 and TRBJ2-1; tentatively, D is TRBD1 (7 bases). CDR1 MNHNS and CDR2 SASEGT come from the germline V gene. Between the trimmed V and J ends, which lost 10 bases and 7 bases, there was a span of 17 bases. The CDR3 runs to 13 residues. The DNA for the CDR3 is TGTGCCACCGCAGGGGGGTCCCTAAATGAGCAGTTCTTC. Encoded protein: CATAGGSLNEQFF.

This clone occurred once. The chain recombines TRBV9 with TRBJ1-3; D gene uncertain. The CDR3 contains 14 residues. Trimming took off 0 bases at V and 4 bases at J, with 8 bases between the two ends. Germline assignment: CDR1 SGDLS and CDR2 YYNGEE. The CDR3 region is CASSVEVAGNTIYF. The CDR3 DNA follows: TGTGCCAGCAGCGTAGAAGTAGCCGGAAACACCATATATTTT.

This clone showed up just a few times. The CDR3 DNA follows: TGTGCCAGTAGTATAGGTCCCGTGGGACAGGGACGTCGTGAGCAGTACTTC. Translating it yields CASSIGPVGQGRREQYF. The rearrangement uses TRBV19 and TRBJ2-7; 9 bases line up with TRBD1. Looked up from germline, CDR1 is LNHDA and CDR2 is SQIVND (reference sequence). This CDR3 contains 17 residues. Losses at the gene ends were 1 base for V and 7 bases for J; bases not matched to a gene: 14. The variable domain in full, completed from reference TRBV19 and TRBJ2-7, reads DGGITQSPKYLFRKEGQNVTLSCEQNLNHDAMYWYRQDPGQGLRLIYYSQIVNDFQKGDIAEGYSVSREKKESFPLTVTSAQKNPTAFYLCASSIGPVGQGRREQYFGPGTRLTVT.

The chain is built from TRBV7-2 and TRBJ1-1, with D unclear. V was cut by 8 bases and J by 0 bases, with 10 bases left in between. This CDR3 has 13 residues. The germline CDR1 and CDR2 sequences are SGHTA and FQGNSA. In nucleotides, the CDR3 is TGTGCCAGCGAGAAACTCTTGAACACTGAAGCTTTCTTT. It codes for CASEKLLNTEAFF. Filled out from reference TRBV7-2 and TRBJ1-1, the complete variable domain reads GAGVSQSPSNKVTEKGKDVELRCDPISGHTALYWYRQSLGQGLEFLIYFQGNSAPDKSGLPSDRFSAERTGGSVSTLTIQRTQQEDSAVYLCASEKLLNTEAFFGQGTRLTVV.

The chain is built from TRBV5-1 and TRBJ2-4, with unresolved D. Trimming cost V 6 bases and J 0 bases, with 16 bases left between them. Germline V gene data show CDR1 as SGHRS and CDR2 as YFSETQ. The CDR3 length is 16 residues. The CDR3 spells CASTVDGRIAKNIQYF. The CDR3 DNA sequence: TGCGCCAGCACCGTGGACGGACGGATAGCCAAAAACATTCAGTACTTC.

This rearrangement joins TRBV2 to TRBJ2-2; TRBD1 agrees at 7 bases. This CDR3 is 14 amino acids long. CDR1 is SNHLY and CDR2 is FYNNEI in the germline V gene. The ends lost 11 bases at V and 3 bases at J; junction bases unmatched: 9. The chain's CDR3 is CAARQGSDTGELFF. CDR3 in DNA: TGTGCCGCCAGACAGGGATCGGACACCGGGGAGCTGTTTTTT.

This chain connects TRBV4-1 to TRBJ2-7, with 9 bases that match TRBD1. The CDR3 covers 14 residues. Germline CDR1 and CDR2: MGHRA and YSYEKL. V lost 4 bases to trimming and J lost 4 bases; unmatched junction nucleotides: 5. CDR3 sequence (DNA): TGCGCCAGCAGCCGTGACAGGGGGGTTTACGAGCAGTACTTC. It codes for CASSRDRGVYEQYF.

The gene calls are TRBV4-2 and TRBJ2-3, with 8 bases aligning to TRBD2. Germline CDR1 is LGHNA and CDR2 is YNFKEQ. V gave up 6 bases and J gave up 8 bases; unmatched junction bases: 10. The CDR3 is 14 amino acids. This chain's CDR3 is CASRAGVGWVTQYF. CDR3 bases: TGTGCCAGCAGAGCGGGAGTAGGATGGGTTACGCAGTATTTT.

The V and J genes are TRBV6-9 and TRBJ2-5, with D maybe TRBD2 (5 bases). Per the germline V gene, CDR1 is MNHGY and CDR2 is SVAAGI. V was pared by 4 bases and J by 2 bases, with 17 bases between. The CDR3 has 16 amino acids. The CDR3 reads CASSSAAEPSQETQYF. CDR3 DNA sequence: TGTGCCAGCAGTTCAGCAGCGGAACCATCTCAAGAGACCCAGTACTTC.

CDR3 protein: CASSLDGTSGLSSYNEQFF. CDR3 nucleotides: TGCGCCAGCAGCCTCGACGGGACTAGCGGACTAAGCTCCTACAATGAGCAGTTCTTC. The chain employs TRBV5-1 and TRBJ2-1; 11 bases agree with TRBD2. Trimming removed 4 bases from V and 0 bases from J; junction bases left unmatched: 12. The CDR3 has 19 amino acids. The germline V gene encodes CDR1 SGHRS and CDR2 YFSETQ.